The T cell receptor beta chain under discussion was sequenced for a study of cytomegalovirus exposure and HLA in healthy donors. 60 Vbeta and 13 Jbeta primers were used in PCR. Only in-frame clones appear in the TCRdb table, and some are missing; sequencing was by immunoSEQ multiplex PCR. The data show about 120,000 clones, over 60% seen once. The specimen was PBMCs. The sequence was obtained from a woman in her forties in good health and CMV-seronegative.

CDR3 coding DNA: TGTGCCAGCAGCTTTAGCAGGGGTGCAGATACGCAGTATTTT. Translated: CASSFSRGADTQYF. The chain couples TRBV11-2 to TRBJ2-3; D possibly corresponds to TRBD1 (6 bases). Trimming cost V 3 bases and J 4 bases, with 11 bases left between them. Germline lookup yields CDR1 SGHAT and CDR2 FQNNGV. The CDR3 is 14 amino acids. Full variable domain (missing parts from reference TRBV11-2 and TRBJ2-3): EAGVAQSPRYKIIEKRQSVAFWCNPISGHATLYWYQQILGQGPKLLIQFQNNGVVDDSQLPKDRFSAERLKGVDSTLKIQPAKLEDSAVYLCASSFSRGADTQYFGPGTRLTVL.